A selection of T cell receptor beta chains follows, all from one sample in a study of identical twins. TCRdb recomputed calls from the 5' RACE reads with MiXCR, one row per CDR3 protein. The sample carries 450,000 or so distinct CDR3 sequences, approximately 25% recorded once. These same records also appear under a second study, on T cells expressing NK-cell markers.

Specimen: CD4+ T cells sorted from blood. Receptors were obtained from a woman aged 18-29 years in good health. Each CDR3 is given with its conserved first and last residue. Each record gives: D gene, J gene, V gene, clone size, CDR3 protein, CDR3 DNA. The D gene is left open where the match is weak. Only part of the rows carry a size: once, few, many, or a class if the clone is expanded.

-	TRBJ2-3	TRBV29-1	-	CSLGGARFDTQYF	TGCAGCTTAGGCGGGGCCCGCTTTGATACGCAGTATTTT
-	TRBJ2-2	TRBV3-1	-	CASSRPGTGRGTGELFF	TGTGCCAGCAGCCGTCCCGGAACAGGGCGGGGCACCGGGGAGCTGTTTTTT
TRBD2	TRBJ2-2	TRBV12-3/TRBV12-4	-	CASTVGLANTGELFF	TGTGCCAGCACCGTAGGACTAGCGAACACCGGGGAGCTGTTTTTT
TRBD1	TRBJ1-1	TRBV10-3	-	CASRDSSYTEAFF	TGTGCCTCTCGGGACAGCTCGTACACTGAAGCTTTCTTT
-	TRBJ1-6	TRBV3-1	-	CASSRGFIPSGSPLHF	TGTGCCAGCAGCCGAGGTTTCATCCCCTCGGGTTCACCCCTCCACTTT
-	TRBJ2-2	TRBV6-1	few	CASRNLAAGELFF	TGTGCCAGCAGAAATCTAGCTGCCGGGGAGCTGTTTTTT
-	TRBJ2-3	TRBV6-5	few	CASSYEGGTQYF	TGTGCCAGCAGTTACGAGGGGGGTACGCAGTATTTT
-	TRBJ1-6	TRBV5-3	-	CARSVEYGRGSPLHF	TGTGCCAGAAGCGTGGAGTACGGCAGGGGTTCACCCCTCCACTTT
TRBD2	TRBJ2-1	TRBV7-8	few	CASSLGWTSGSNEQFF	TGTGCCAGCAGCTTAGGTTGGACTAGCGGGAGCAATGAGCAGTTCTTC
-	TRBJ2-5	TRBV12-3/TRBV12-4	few	CASSFWGAETQYF	TGTGCCAGCAGTTTTTGGGGGGCTGAGACCCAGTACTTC
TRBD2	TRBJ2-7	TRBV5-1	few	CASSLPGRAYSYEQYF	TGCGCCAGCAGCCTTCCGGGGAGGGCGTACTCCTACGAGCAGTACTTC
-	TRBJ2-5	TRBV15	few	CATSRDSRVGETQYF	TGTGCCACCAGCAGAGATTCGAGGGTGGGAGAGACCCAGTACTTC
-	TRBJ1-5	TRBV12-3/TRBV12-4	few	CASSFLADPNQPQHF	TGTGCCAGCAGTTTTCTGGCAGATCCCAATCAGCCCCAGCATTTT
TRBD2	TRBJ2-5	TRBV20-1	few	CSATLAGKETQYF	TGCAGTGCTACACTAGCGGGGAAAGAGACCCAGTACTTC
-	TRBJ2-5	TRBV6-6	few	CASSSTGFGTQYF	TGTGCCAGCAGTTCTACAGGGTTCGGGACCCAGTACTTC
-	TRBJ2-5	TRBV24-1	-	CATSDSIGGPTRETQYF	TGTGCCACCAGTGATTCGATAGGGGGACCGACTCGGGAGACCCAGTACTTC
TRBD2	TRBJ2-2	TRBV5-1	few	CASSFGTSGTGELFF	TGCGCCAGCAGCTTCGGGACTAGCGGAACCGGGGAGCTGTTTTTT
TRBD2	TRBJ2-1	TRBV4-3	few	CASSQAPPGGNNEQFF	TGCGCCAGCAGCCAAGCCCCCCCCGGGGGGAACAATGAGCAGTTCTTC
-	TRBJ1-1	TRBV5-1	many	CASRPVGGRTEAFF	TGCGCCAGCAGGCCAGTGGGTGGACGTACTGAAGCTTTCTTT
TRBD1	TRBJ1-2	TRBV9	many	CASRTISEGARGYTF	TGTGCCAGCAGGACTATATCCGAGGGGGCGCGAGGCTACACCTTC
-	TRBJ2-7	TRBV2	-	CASSHQGSWYEQYF	TGTGCCAGCAGTCATCAGGGAAGCTGGTACGAGCAGTACTTC
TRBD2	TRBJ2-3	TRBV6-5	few	CASSYSRLAGGTDTQYF	TGTGCCAGCAGTTACTCGAGACTAGCGGGGGGCACAGATACGCAGTATTTT
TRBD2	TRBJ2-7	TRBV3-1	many	CASSQLGGIEQYF	TGTGCCAGCAGCCAATTGGGAGGGATCGAGCAGTACTTC
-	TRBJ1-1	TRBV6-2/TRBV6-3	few	CASSREGSTEAFF	TGTGCCAGCAGCAGGGAGGGATCCACTGAAGCTTTCTTT
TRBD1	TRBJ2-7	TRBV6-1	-	CASSASTGGNYEQYF	TGTGCCAGCAGTGCCTCTACAGGGGGCAACTACGAGCAGTACTTC
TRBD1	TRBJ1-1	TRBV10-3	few	CALRGQTNTEAFF	TGTGCCCTAAGGGGACAGACGAACACTGAAGCTTTCTTT
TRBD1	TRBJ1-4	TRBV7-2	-	CASSLVGTEGEKLFF	TGTGCCAGCAGCTTAGTGGGGACAGAAGGGGAAAAACTGTTTTTT
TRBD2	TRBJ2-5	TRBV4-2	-	CASSKGDAGGDLYQETQYF	TGTGCCAGCAGCAAGGGGGATGCGGGGGGGGACTTGTACCAAGAGACCCAGTACTTC
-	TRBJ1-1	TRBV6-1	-	CASRPPGALGAEAFF	TGTGCCAGCAGACCCCCGGGGGCTCTAGGGGCTGAAGCTTTCTTT
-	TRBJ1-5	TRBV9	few	CASSVSGDSNQPQHF	TGTGCCAGCAGCGTTTCCGGGGATAGCAATCAGCCCCAGCATTTT
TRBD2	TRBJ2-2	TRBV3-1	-	CASSHPPGTSNTGELFF	TGTGCCAGCAGCCACCCCCCTGGGACTAGCAACACCGGGGAGCTGTTTTTT
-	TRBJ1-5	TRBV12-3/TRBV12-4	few	CASSQRPQPQHF	TGTGCCAGCAGTCAAAGACCTCAGCCCCAGCATTTT
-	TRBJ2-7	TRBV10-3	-	CAISQGVSYEQYF	TGTGCCATCAGCCAGGGTGTGAGCTACGAGCAGTACTTC
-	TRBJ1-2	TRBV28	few	CASSLSGRTSNYGYTF	TGTGCCAGCAGTTTATCAGGGAGGACGTCTAACTATGGCTACACCTTC
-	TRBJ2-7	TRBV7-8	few	CASSLARGGRTYEQYF	TGTGCCAGCAGCTTAGCGCGAGGGGGGAGAACCTACGAGCAGTACTTC
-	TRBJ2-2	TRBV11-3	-	CASSLVAELFF	TGTGCCAGCAGCTTAGTCGCGGAGCTGTTTTTT
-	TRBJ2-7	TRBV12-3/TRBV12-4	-	CASSYQREQYF	TGTGCCAGCAGCTACCAGCGGGAGCAGTACTTC
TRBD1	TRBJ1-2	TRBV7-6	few	CASSPRTGDGYGYTF	TGTGCCAGCAGCCCAAGGACAGGGGATGGCTATGGCTACACCTTC
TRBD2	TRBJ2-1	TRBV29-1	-	CSVVVLAYNNEQFF	TGCAGCGTTGTTGTACTAGCGTATAACAATGAGCAGTTCTTC
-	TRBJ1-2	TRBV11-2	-	CANGGGYTF	TGTGCCAACGGTGGTGGCTACACCTTC